These 13 T cell receptor beta chains were all obtained from the same sample, sequenced in a study of cytomegalovirus exposure and HLA in healthy donors. A multiplex PCR was run with 60 Vbeta primers and 13 Jbeta primers. The table came from immunoSEQ multiplex PCR; TCRdb's copy has only in-frame clones and leaves some out. This repertoire shows more than 110,000 clones, over 70% found once; its top ten account for roughly 4.7%. Sequenced: PBMCs. All receptors derive from a male donor in good health and CMV-seronegative.

This rearrangement joins TRBV6-1 to TRBJ2-7; perhaps TRBD1 as D (5 bases). V was trimmed by 1 base and J by 6 bases, leaving 13 bases between them. The CDR3 runs to 14 residues. Germline V gives CDR1 MNHNS, CDR2 SASEGT. CDR3 nucleotide sequence: TGTGCCAGCAGTGAAGATGGTACAGGTGGCGAGCAGTACTTC. This encodes CASSEDGTGGEQYF.

This chain joins TRBV4-3 and TRBJ1-1; 7 bases fit TRBD1. Unmatched junction bases numbered 3, after V lost 1 base and J lost 4 bases. Germline lookup yields CDR1 LGHNA and CDR2 YSLEER. This CDR3 has 14 residues. This chain's CDR3 is CASSQGPGGTEAFF. DNA of the CDR3: TGCGCCAGCAGCCAAGGACCAGGGGGCACTGAAGCTTTCTTT.

The chain has TRBV5-1 and TRBJ2-5; 14 bases are a match to TRBD2. Per the germline V gene, CDR1 is SGHRS and CDR2 is YFSETQ. Losses at the gene ends were 4 bases for V and 5 bases for J; bases not matched to a gene: 7. This CDR3 spans 16 amino acids. The CDR3 region is CASSPGLAGGDETQYF. CDR3 DNA sequence: TGCGCCAGCAGCCCTGGACTAGCGGGGGGCGATGAGACCCAGTACTTC.

This clone was seen a few times. The chain recombines TRBV30 with TRBJ2-7; TRBD2 matches at 9 bases. The CDR3 is 13 residues long. Trimming removed 3 bases from V and 2 bases from J; junction bases left unmatched: 2. CDR1 GTSNPN and CDR2 SVGIG come from the germline V gene (reference sequence). CDR3 amino acids: CAWRLAGPYEQYF. CDR3 coding DNA: TGTGCCTGGAGACTAGCGGGCCCCTACGAGCAGTACTTC.

This clone came up a few times. This chain connects TRBV4-1 to TRBJ1-1, with 7 bases lining up with TRBD1. V trimming: 4 bases; J trimming: 7 bases; junction bases outside the gene matches: 12. Germline CDR1 MGHRA, CDR2 YSYEKL. There are 15 residues in the CDR3. The CDR3 coding sequence is TGCGCCAGCAGCCTACACTTAGACAGGGTTAATGAAGCTTTCTTT. Translation: CASSLHLDRVNEAFF.

CDR3 bases: TGTGCCAGCAGCTCGGGGGGGGCTCGGGAGCAGTACTTC. This sequence encodes CASSSGGAREQYF. V is TRBV5-6 and J is TRBJ2-7; 8 bases agree with TRBD2. The J segment lost 7 bases and the V segment lost 3 bases, leaving 6 bases of the junction unmatched. Germline V CDR1 and CDR2: SGHDT, YYEEEE. This CDR3 comprises 13 residues.

The gene calls are TRBV2 and TRBJ1-1, with D hard to call. CDR1 and CDR2 (germline): SNHLY, FYNNEI. The CDR3 totals 11 residues. Trimming cost V 4 bases and J 5 bases, with 5 bases left between them. Written as DNA, the CDR3 is TGTGCCAGCAGTGGGCGGACTGAAGCTTTCTTT. Translation gives CASSGRTEAFF.

The chain is built from TRBV9 and TRBJ2-3; tentatively, D is TRBD1 (5 bases). The germline CDR1 and CDR2 sequences are SGDLS and YYNGEE. V lost 2 bases, J lost 5 bases, and 15 bases lay in between. This CDR3 has 15 residues. CDR3 DNA: TGTGCCAGCAGCGTCACGATCAGGGTGGGAGATACGCAGTATTTT. Encoded protein: CASSVTIRVGDTQYF.

The chain combines TRBV5-4 with TRBJ1-5, with TRBD1 matching over 7 bases. Per the germline V gene, CDR1 is SGHNT and CDR2 is YYREEE (reference sequence). V trimming: 0 bases; J trimming: 9 bases; junction bases outside the gene matches: 3. The CDR3 runs 13 residues. The CDR3 DNA follows: TGTGCCAGCAGCTTGGACAGGGGTCGGCCCCAGCATTTT. Protein sequence: CASSLDRGRPQHF.

This rearrangement joins TRBV4-1 to TRBJ2-3; 8 positions agree with TRBD2. The CDR3 runs 14 residues. Germline-derived CDR1 and CDR2 are MGHRA and YSYEKL. Losses at the gene ends were 4 bases for V and 5 bases for J; bases not matched to a gene: 5. Here the CDR3 reads CASSRGSGVDTQYF. The CDR3 region has the DNA TGCGCCAGCAGCCGGGGTAGCGGGGTAGATACGCAGTATTTT.

J is TRBJ2-6 and V is TRBV19, with 7 bases lining up with TRBD2. Looked up from germline, CDR1 is LNHDA and CDR2 is SQIVND (reference sequence). The CDR3 totals 18 residues. The trim removed 3 bases at V and 4 bases at J, leaving 12 bases unmatched. CDR3 DNA sequence: TGTGCCAGTAGTATCCCGGCGGGGGATCCTTGGGGGGCCAACGTCCTGACTTTC. Its protein product is CASSIPAGDPWGANVLTF.

The chain links TRBV27 to TRBJ2-2; no clear D. The V gene's germline CDR1 is MNHEY and CDR2 SMNVEV (reference sequence). This CDR3 has 13 residues. V shed 7 bases and J shed 6 bases, with 12 bases lying between them. CDR3 bases: TGTGCCAGCACCGTCCGAGGATCCGGGGAGCTGTTTTTT. This gives the protein CASTVRGSGELFF.

The V and J genes are TRBV5-4 and TRBJ2-5; perhaps TRBD2 as D (5 bases). CDR3 length: 14 residues. CDR1 and CDR2 from the germline V gene are SGHNT and YYREEE (reference sequence). Deletions cut 2 bases from V and 1 base from J, with 9 bases between. Written as DNA, the CDR3 is TGTGCCAGCAGCTTTCCGGGGAGCCAAGAGACCCAGTACTTC. Translated, it gives CASSFPGSQETQYF.